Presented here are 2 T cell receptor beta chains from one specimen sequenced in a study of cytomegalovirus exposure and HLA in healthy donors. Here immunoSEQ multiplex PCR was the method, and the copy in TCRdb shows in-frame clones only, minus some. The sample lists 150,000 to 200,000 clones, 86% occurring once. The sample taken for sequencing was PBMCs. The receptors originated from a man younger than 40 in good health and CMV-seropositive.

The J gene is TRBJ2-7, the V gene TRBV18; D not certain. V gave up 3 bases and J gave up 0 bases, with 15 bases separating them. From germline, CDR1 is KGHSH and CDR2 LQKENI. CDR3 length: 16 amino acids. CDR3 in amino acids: CASSPQPQRSSYEQYF. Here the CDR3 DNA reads TGTGCCAGCTCACCTCAACCCCAGCGAAGCTCCTACGAGCAGTACTTC. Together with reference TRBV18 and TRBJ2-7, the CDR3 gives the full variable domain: NAGVMQNPRHLVRRRGQEARLRCSPMKGHSHVYWYRQLPEEGLKFMVYLQKENIIDESGMPKERFSAEFPKEGPSILRIQQVVRGDSAAYFCASSPQPQRSSYEQYFGPGTRLTVT.

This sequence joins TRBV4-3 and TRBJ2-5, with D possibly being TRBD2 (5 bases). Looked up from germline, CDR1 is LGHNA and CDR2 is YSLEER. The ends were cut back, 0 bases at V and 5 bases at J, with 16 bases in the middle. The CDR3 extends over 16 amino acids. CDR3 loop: CASSQDFQRPPETQYF. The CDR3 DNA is TGCGCCAGCAGCCAAGATTTCCAGCGGCCCCCGGAGACCCAGTACTTC.